These 22 T cell receptor beta chains were all obtained from the same sample, sequenced in a study of blood T cell repertoires in COVID-19. Produced via immunoSEQ multiplex PCR; TCRdb's table is partial and in-frame only. The sample consists of around 98,000 clones, 70% to 90% of them appearing once. The sequenced sample was peripheral blood. The receptors stem from a man in his 70s with acute or convalescent COVID-19.

The rearrangement uses TRBV10-3 and TRBJ2-7; 7 bases agree with TRBD1. V was clipped by 7 bases and J by 5 bases; unmatched bases: 5. Looked up from germline, CDR1 is ENHRY and CDR2 is SYGVKD. This CDR3 contains 12 residues. The CDR3 reads CAIKGAENEQYF. In DNA, the CDR3 is TGTGCCATCAAGGGGGCGGAGAACGAGCAGTACTTC.

A single count supports this clone. The rearrangement joins TRBV15 to TRBJ1-4; no definite D call. This CDR3 region has 13 residues. Germline CDR1 LNHNV, CDR2 YYDKDF (reference sequence). The ends were cut back, 4 bases at V and 2 bases at J, with 5 bases in the middle. CDR3 DNA sequence: TGTGCCACCAGCACCGGGACTAATGAAAAACTGTTTTTT. Encoded protein: CATSTGTNEKLFF.

This clone was picked up one time. The chain has TRBV18 and TRBJ2-3, with D possibly being TRBD1 (6 bases). Germline-derived CDR1 and CDR2 are KGHSH and LQKENI. Trimming pared 7 bases from V and 5 bases from J, leaving 13 bases between. The CDR3 sequence is 13 residues long. The CDR3 sequence: CASLAGVEDTQYF. CDR3 nucleotides: TGTGCCAGCTTGGCAGGGGTCGAAGATACGCAGTATTTT.

The chain combines TRBV7-9 with TRBJ1-5; no clear D gene. V was trimmed by 1 base and J by 6 bases, leaving 10 bases between them. CDR3 size: 14 residues. CDR1 is SEHNR and CDR2 is FQNEAQ in the germline V gene (reference sequence). The DNA for the CDR3 is TGTGCCAGCAGCTTAGGGGCGGGGTTTCAGCCCCAGCATTTT. Its protein is CASSLGAGFQPQHF.

This chain links TRBV6-5 with TRBJ1-2; 8 bases are a match to TRBD1. The V gene end was trimmed by 4 bases and the J gene end by 5 bases; junction bases not matched to a gene: 12. The germline CDR1 and CDR2 sequences are MNHEY and SVGAGI. This CDR3 is 16 amino acids long. CDR3 amino acids: CASSSPPGQGSYGYTF. The CDR3, as DNA: TGTGCCAGCAGTTCACCCCCCGGACAGGGTTCATATGGCTACACCTTC.

The CDR3 region is CASSLASGGNTEAFF. DNA of the CDR3: TGTGCCAGCAGCTTAGCCTCGGGAGGAAACACTGAAGCTTTCTTT. The chain has TRBV7-2 and TRBJ1-1; D unresolved. Germline values: CDR1 SGHTA, CDR2 FQGNSA. Between the trimmed V and J ends, which lost 0 bases and 2 bases, there was a span of 10 bases. The CDR3 has 15 residues.

The chain is built from TRBV28 and TRBJ1-4; TRBD1 agrees at 7 bases. The CDR3 sequence is 14 residues long. Trimming removed 5 bases from V and 8 bases from J; junction bases left unmatched: 8. In germline, CDR1 is MDHEN, CDR2 SYDVKM. CDR3 DNA: TGTGCCAGCAGTCAAGACAGGGCTCGGGAAAAACTGTTTTTT. It is translated as CASSQDRAREKLFF. Supplemented by reference TRBV28 and TRBJ1-4, the full variable domain reads DVKVTQSSRYLVKRTGEKVFLECVQDMDHENMFWYRQDPGLGLRLIYFSYDVKMKEKGDIPEGYSVSREKKERFSLILESASTNQTSMYLCASSQDRAREKLFFGSGTQLSVL.

The rearrangement joins TRBV6-5 to TRBJ1-2; possibly TRBD1 for D (6 bases). Germline V gene lookup returns CDR1 MNHEY and CDR2 SVGAGI. V gave up 4 bases and J gave up 4 bases, with 13 bases separating them. This CDR3 is 14 amino acids long. This CDR3 is CASSSTGFLYGYTF. CDR3 DNA sequence: TGTGCCAGCAGTTCCACAGGGTTCCTCTATGGCTACACCTTC.

A note on this clone: The junction departs from the called germline gene at one end, perhaps through a read error. J is TRBJ2-5 and V is TRBV7-7, with 8 bases that match TRBD1. This CDR3 spans 15 amino acids. CDR1 is SSHAT and CDR2 is FNYEAQ in the germline V gene (reference sequence). As DNA, the CDR3 is TGTGCTAGCAGCTTAGCGCGGACAGGGAAAGAGACCCAGTACTTC. Encoded protein: CASSLARTGKETQYF.

The chain combines TRBV4-2 with TRBJ1-3; tentatively, D is TRBD1 (5 bases). This CDR3 is built from 17 residues. Germline V lookup: CDR1 LGHNA, CDR2 YNFKEQ. Between the trimmed V and J ends, which lost 0 bases and 4 bases, there was a span of 16 bases. The CDR3 DNA is TGTGCCAGCAGCCAAGATGAGGCCAGGGTCATGGGAAACACCATATATTTT. Translation: CASSQDEARVMGNTIYF.

This clone showed up just a few times. The V gene is TRBV6-1, the J gene TRBJ1-2; no firm D call. Germline CDR1 MNHNS, CDR2 SASEGT. The germline V and J ends were trimmed by 2 bases and 7 bases, with 14 bases remaining between them. This CDR3 comprises 14 residues. The DNA of the CDR3 is TGTGCCAGCAGTGAAATACGTGGGTCAGGTGGCTACACCTTC. Protein sequence: CASSEIRGSGGYTF.

The rearrangement links TRBV9 to TRBJ1-3; perhaps TRBD1 as D (5 bases). The CDR3 consists of 18 residues. V lost 0 bases to trimming and J lost 1 base, with 17 bases between them. Germline V CDR1 and CDR2: SGDLS, YYNGEE. This CDR3 is CASSVDGGGYSSGNTIYF. The CDR3 coding sequence is TGTGCCAGCAGCGTAGATGGGGGAGGGTATTCTTCTGGAAACACCATATATTTT. The full variable domain, rest sourced from reference TRBV9 and TRBJ1-3, is DSGVTQTPKHLITATGQRVTLRCSPRSGDLSVYWYQQSLDQGLQFLIQYYNGEERAKGNILERFSAQQFPDLHSELNLSSLELGDSALYFCASSVDGGGYSSGNTIYFGEGSWLTVV.

V is TRBV28 and J is TRBJ1-1, with a weak D call TRBD1 (5 bases). V lost 7 bases, J lost 4 bases, and 16 bases lay in between. Germline CDR1 is MDHEN and CDR2 is SYDVKM. The CDR3 is 14 amino acids. The CDR3 region is CASTGNRLGTEAFF. The DNA of the CDR3 is TGTGCCAGCACAGGGAACAGGCTCGGCACTGAAGCTTTCTTT.

The chain has TRBV3-1 (or the pseudogene TRBV3-2) and TRBJ1-1; 7 nucleotides match TRBD1. V gave up 7 bases and J gave up 5 bases; unmatched junction bases: 7. The germline CDR1 and CDR2 sequences are LGHDT and YNNKEL (reference sequence). The CDR3 sequence is 13 residues long. CDR3 in amino acids: CASIPRRGTEAFF. The CDR3 coding sequence is TGTGCCAGCATCCCGCGCAGGGGGACTGAAGCTTTCTTT.

The gene calls are TRBV5-5 and TRBJ1-5, with no clear D. The CDR3 sequence is 13 residues long. Germline assignment: CDR1 SGHKS and CDR2 YYEKEE (reference sequence). V lost 1 base and J 4 bases, leaving 6 bases between the germline ends. The CDR3 spells CASSLTSNQPQHF. DNA of the CDR3: TGTGCCAGCAGCTTGACATCGAATCAGCCCCAGCATTTT.

The genes are TRBV11-2 and TRBJ1-2, with 7 bases matching TRBD1. The CDR3 runs 15 residues. In germline, CDR1 is SGHAT, CDR2 FQNNGV. Unmatched junction bases numbered 9, after V lost 2 bases and J lost 6 bases. CDR3 sequence: CASSLNLGGEDGYTF. The CDR3 DNA reads TGTGCCAGCAGCTTAAACTTAGGGGGCGAGGATGGCTACACCTTC.

The chain uses TRBV7-2 and TRBJ2-7, with D possibly TRBD2 on 5 matching bases. The CDR3 totals 14 residues. V was cut by 1 base and J by 3 bases, with 10 bases left in between. Germline assignment: CDR1 SGHTA and CDR2 FQGNSA. CDR3 protein: CASSLGRGSYEQYV. CDR3 nucleotide sequence: TGTGCCAGCAGCTTAGGACGGGGTAGCTACGAGCAGTACGTC.

The table lists this clone with a few counts. Written as DNA, the CDR3 is TGTGCCAGCAGCTTAGCACCGGGACTAGCGCATGAGCAGTTCTTC. This sequence encodes CASSLAPGLAHEQFF. The chain has TRBV7-6 and TRBJ2-1, with TRBD2 identical over 10 bases. Looked up from germline, CDR1 is SGHVS and CDR2 is FNYEAQ. The CDR3 has 15 amino acids. Trimming at V came to 0 bases and at J to 8 bases, leaving 4 bases not matched to a gene.

This clone was seen only once. This CDR3 is CASSFGTVLMNTEAFF. The CDR3, as DNA: TGTGCCAGCAGTTTTGGGACAGTTTTGATGAACACTGAAGCTTTCTTT. The chain is built from TRBV6-5 and TRBJ1-1, with 7 bases aligning to TRBD1. The V and J ends lost 4 bases and 0 bases, in that order; junction bases with no gene match: 8. The CDR3 runs to 16 residues. In germline, CDR1 is MNHEY, CDR2 SVGAGI.

J is TRBJ2-1 and V is TRBV6-5; 8 bases are a match to TRBD2. Unmatched junction bases numbered 14, after V lost 5 bases and J lost 14 bases. The CDR3 spans 14 residues. Looked up from germline, CDR1 is MNHEY and CDR2 is SVGAGI. CDR3 nucleotides: TGTGCCAGCAGTCCAACCGCCGGGACTAGAATTAAGTTCTTC. It yields the protein CASSPTAGTRIKFF.

J is TRBJ1-6 and V is TRBV5-5; D uncertain. The CDR3 sequence is 15 residues long. Looked up from germline, CDR1 is SGHKS and CDR2 is YYEKEE (reference sequence). Deletions cut 0 bases from V and 10 bases from J, with 14 bases between. The CDR3 loop is CASSLGHSISSPLHF. The CDR3 DNA reads TGTGCCAGCAGCTTGGGACATTCGATCAGCTCACCCCTCCACTTT.

The chain carries TRBV13 and TRBJ1-2; D is perhaps TRBD1 (6 bases). Deletions cut 5 bases from V and 1 base from J, with 14 bases between. The CDR3 consists of 15 residues. Germline V lookup: CDR1 PRHDT, CDR2 FYEKMQ (reference sequence). The CDR3 loop reads CASSPRGANNYGYTF. CDR3 sequence (DNA): TGTGCCAGCAGCCCACGGGGGGCGAATAACTATGGCTACACCTTC.